The next 24 T cell receptor beta chains were all read from a single sample in a study of cytomegalovirus exposure and HLA in healthy donors. The primer mix had 60 Vbeta and 13 Jbeta primers. The protocol was immunoSEQ multiplex PCR, while the TCRdb copy is restricted to in-frame clones and leaves out a portion. The specimen's table records around 100,000 clones. Sequencing was done on a sample of PBMCs. The receptors originated from a man between 25 and 39 years old in good health and CMV-seronegative.

This CDR3 reads CASSPDDLGRGEKLFF. DNA for the CDR3: TGTGCCAGCAGCCCGGACGACTTGGGAAGAGGGGAAAAACTGTTTTTT. The chain couples TRBV7-9 to TRBJ1-4; D is ambiguous. V was cut by 5 bases and J by 8 bases, with 21 bases left in between. From germline, CDR1 is SEHNR and CDR2 FQNEAQ (reference sequence). The CDR3 runs 16 residues.

The chain carries TRBV5-4 and TRBJ2-3, with D tentatively TRBD2 (5 bases). Germline V gene lookup returns CDR1 SGHNT and CDR2 YYREEE (reference sequence). Trimming removed 3 bases at V and 0 bases at J, with 11 bases between. CDR3 length: 15 amino acids. DNA of the CDR3: TGTGCCAGCAGCTCCTGGACTGACAGCACAGATACGCAGTATTTT. The encoded protein is CASSSWTDSTDTQYF. Together with reference TRBV5-4 and TRBJ2-3, the CDR3 gives the full variable domain: ETGVTQSPTHLIKTRGQQVTLRCSSQSGHNTVSWYQQALGQGPQFIFQYYREEENGRGNFPPRFSGLQFPNYSSELNVNALELDDSALYLCASSSWTDSTDTQYFGPGTRLTVL.

The genes are TRBV19 and TRBJ2-2; tentative D call: TRBD1 (6 bases). V lost 7 bases and J 1 base, leaving 10 bases between the germline ends. CDR3 length equals 14 residues. Germline assignment: CDR1 LNHDA and CDR2 SQIVND (reference sequence). CDR3 sequence: CASNSGVNTGELFF. The CDR3 DNA follows: TGTGCCAGTAATTCAGGGGTGAACACCGGGGAGCTGTTTTTT.

The rearrangement uses TRBV10-2 and TRBJ2-7; the D gene is possibly TRBD2 (5 bases). The CDR3 runs to 14 residues. Between the trimmed V and J ends, which lost 6 bases and 5 bases, there was a span of 17 bases. CDR1 WSHSY and CDR2 SAAADI come from the germline V gene. The CDR3 nucleotides read TGCGCCAGCAGGCGTACTAGAAAGTACGACGAGCAGTACTTC. Residues: CASRRTRKYDEQYF.

The rearrangement uses TRBV5-1 and TRBJ2-7, with TRBD1 matching over 9 bases. The V gene end was trimmed by 0 bases and the J gene end by 4 bases; junction bases not matched to a gene: 5. Germline CDR1 reads SGHRS; CDR2 reads YFSETQ. The CDR3 has 15 residues. CDR3 in DNA: TGCGCCAGCAGCTTGGGAGACAGGGGGATTTACGAGCAGTACTTC. This codes for CASSLGDRGIYEQYF.

The chain links TRBV7-2 to TRBJ2-3; TRBD1 agrees at 9 bases. With 5 bases clipped from V and 2 bases from J, the junction kept 2 bases outside the gene matches. The CDR3 runs to 14 residues. Germline assignment: CDR1 SGHTA and CDR2 FQGNSA. The CDR3 DNA reads as TGTGCCAGCAGCGGGACAGGGTTCACAGATACGCAGTATTTT. This sequence encodes CASSGTGFTDTQYF.

V gene TRBV19 combines with J gene TRBJ2-5, with a weak D call TRBD1 (5 bases). The CDR3 loop spans 15 amino acids. Germline lookup yields CDR1 LNHDA and CDR2 SQIVND (reference sequence). V lost 4 bases and J 3 bases, leaving 15 bases between the germline ends. CDR3 amino acids: CASSTPAGMEETQYF. DNA for the CDR3: TGTGCCAGTAGTACACCTGCAGGGATGGAAGAGACCCAGTACTTC.

Here the CDR3 reads CASSSAKTGGYTF. Here the CDR3 DNA reads TGTGCCAGCAGCTCAGCGAAGACAGGGGGCTACACCTTC. V and J are TRBV7-2 and TRBJ1-2; 7 nucleotides line up with TRBD1. V was clipped by 4 bases and J by 8 bases; unmatched bases: 7. CDR3 length equals 13 residues. Germline V gene data show CDR1 as SGHTA and CDR2 as FQGNSA.

The chain employs TRBV4-1 and TRBJ1-5; D possibly corresponds to TRBD1 (5 bases). V gave up 4 bases and J gave up 0 bases, with 13 bases separating them. There are 16 residues in the CDR3. Germline V CDR1 and CDR2: MGHRA, YSYEKL. DNA for the CDR3: TGCGCCAGCAGCCCCTACGCCGGGGGTAGCAATCAGCCCCAGCATTTT. Translated: CASSPYAGGSNQPQHF.

This rearrangement joins TRBV7-9 to TRBJ2-7; 9 bases map to TRBD1. V lost 4 bases to trimming and J lost 2 bases; unmatched junction nucleotides: 3. The CDR3 covers 14 residues. In germline, CDR1 is SEHNR, CDR2 FQNEAQ (reference sequence). The chain's CDR3 is CASSSRDRAYEQYF. CDR3 coding DNA: TGTGCCAGCAGCTCCCGGGACAGGGCCTACGAGCAGTACTTC.

This chain links TRBV6-5 with TRBJ2-3, with TRBD2 identical over 7 bases. CDR3 length: 15 amino acids. Germline assignment: CDR1 MNHEY and CDR2 SVGAGI. V gave up 7 bases and J gave up 0 bases; unmatched junction bases: 7. The CDR3 here is CASTQWGGSTDTQYF. In nucleotides, the CDR3 is TGTGCCAGCACCCAGTGGGGGGGAAGCACAGATACGCAGTATTTT.

The V gene is TRBV28, the J gene TRBJ2-7; D is possibly TRBD2 (6 bases). Trimming removed 4 bases from V and 5 bases from J, with 24 bases in between. CDR3 size: 17 residues. Germline CDR1 and CDR2: MDHEN and SYDVKM. This CDR3 reads CASSSSVGTPLGDEQYF. The CDR3 DNA is TGTGCCAGCAGTTCCTCGGTAGGGACTCCCCTGGGCGACGAGCAGTACTTC.

The chain joins TRBV27 to TRBJ1-1; D perhaps matches TRBD1 (5 bases). Trimming took 1 base from V and 1 from J, leaving 10 bases between them. The CDR3 runs to 15 residues. Germline values: CDR1 MNHEY, CDR2 SMNVEV (reference sequence). This chain's CDR3 is CASSLFSGPNTEAFF. As DNA, the CDR3 is TGTGCCAGCAGTTTATTTTCAGGGCCGAACACTGAAGCTTTCTTT.

The V and J genes are TRBV6-6 and TRBJ2-7; TRBD2 is a possible D gene (5 bases). CDR1 MNHNY and CDR2 SVGAGI come from the germline V gene (reference sequence). This CDR3 contains 14 residues. The V and J ends lost 4 bases and 3 bases respectively, with 13 bases between them. CDR3 loop: CASSLKEDHYEQYF. CDR3 nucleotide sequence: TGTGCCAGCAGTTTAAAGGAGGATCACTACGAGCAGTACTTC.

The CDR3: CASSLEPRGGVYNEQFF. CDR3 in DNA: TGTGCCAGCAGCTTAGAACCGCGGGGGGGTGTTTACAATGAGCAGTTCTTC. This chain joins TRBV11-2 and TRBJ2-1; TRBD2 matches 9 bases. The J segment lost 4 bases and the V segment lost 0 bases, leaving 7 bases of the junction unmatched. CDR1 is SGHAT, CDR2 FQNNGV, per germline. The CDR3 totals 17 residues.

The V and J genes are TRBV7-9 and TRBJ2-1; D perhaps matches TRBD2 (5 bases). With 1 base removed from V and 8 bases from J, the gap between germline ends came to 12 bases. This CDR3 has 14 residues. CDR1 and CDR2 (germline): SEHNR, FQNEAQ (reference sequence). The CDR3 protein is CASSLGIGRDEQFF. The CDR3 DNA follows: TGTGCCAGCAGCTTAGGCATCGGGCGGGATGAGCAGTTCTTC.

The chain employs TRBV18 and TRBJ2-3, with 16 positions matching TRBD2. The CDR3 is 18 residues long. CDR1 KGHSH and CDR2 LQKENI come from the germline V gene. The V gene end was trimmed by 3 bases and the J gene end by 3 bases; junction bases not matched to a gene: 6. CDR3 DNA sequence: TGTGCCAGCTCACCGCCGGGACTAGCGGGGGGGCGGACAGATACGCAGTATTTT. It codes for CASSPPGLAGGRTDTQYF. Full variable domain (outside the CDR3, taken from reference TRBV18 and TRBJ2-3): NAGVMQNPRHLVRRRGQEARLRCSPMKGHSHVYWYRQLPEEGLKFMVYLQKENIIDESGMPKERFSAEFPKEGPSILRIQQVVRGDSAAYFCASSPPGLAGGRTDTQYFGPGTRLTVL.

The chain links TRBV27 to TRBJ2-5; tentative D call: TRBD1 (6 bases). The V end lost 0 bases, the J end lost 4 bases, and 15 bases lay between the germline ends. CDR1 is MNHEY and CDR2 is SMNVEV in the germline V gene (reference sequence). CDR3 length: 16 amino acids. CDR3 sequence (DNA): TGTGCCAGCAGTTTATCACGGGCGTCAGGGGTAGAGACCCAGTACTTC. Protein sequence: CASSLSRASGVETQYF.

V and J are TRBV2 and TRBJ1-2; 7 bases line up with TRBD1. The V segment lost 6 bases and the J segment 8 bases; nucleotides outside the gene matches: 6. In germline, CDR1 is SNHLY, CDR2 FYNNEI. The CDR3 is 12 residues long. The CDR3 region has the DNA TGTGCCAGCAGGGGACAGAACTTGGGCTACACCTTC. Protein sequence: CASRGQNLGYTF.

The chain is built from TRBV5-6 and TRBJ1-2, with 9 bases matching TRBD1. The CDR3 length is 15 residues. The V gene end was trimmed by 4 bases and the J gene end by 2 bases; junction bases not matched to a gene: 6. Per the germline V gene, CDR1 is SGHDT and CDR2 is YYEEEE. The CDR3 reads CASSRDRVSNYGYTF. CDR3 DNA sequence: TGTGCCAGCAGCCGGGACAGGGTTTCCAACTATGGCTACACCTTC.

The genes are TRBV30 and TRBJ1-2; D is unclear. The CDR3 is made up of 13 amino acids. The germline gives CDR1 GTSNPN, CDR2 SVGIG (reference sequence). Trimming cost V 0 bases and J 2 bases, with 7 bases left between them. The CDR3, as DNA: TGTGCCTGGAGTGTCGCACACAACTATGGCTACACCTTC. Its protein product is CAWSVAHNYGYTF.

The rearrangement uses TRBV7-9 and TRBJ1-2, with 7 bases fitting TRBD1. Trimming took 2 bases from V and 5 from J; bases not matched to a gene: 14. Germline V gene sequence: CDR1 SEHNR, CDR2 FQNEAQ (reference sequence). The CDR3 runs to 17 residues. The CDR3 here is CASSLTMVGQGVYGYTF. The CDR3 DNA is TGTGCCAGCAGCTTAACTATGGTGGGCCAGGGGGTTTATGGCTACACCTTC.

V and J are TRBV19 and TRBJ2-7, with D perhaps TRBD2 (5 bases). From germline, CDR1 is LNHDA and CDR2 SQIVND (reference sequence). Trimming took 0 bases from V and 3 from J, leaving 9 bases between them. The CDR3 is 14 residues long. The CDR3 region has the DNA TGTGCCAGTAGTATAGAAGGAGGCAGCTACGAGCAGTACTTC. Protein sequence: CASSIEGGSYEQYF.

In DNA form, the CDR3 reads TGTGCCAGCAGCGGGGGGACAGGGGGCATAAAGACCCAGTACTTC. It codes for CASSGGTGGIKTQYF. The chain has TRBV5-6 and TRBJ2-5; TRBD1 aligns across 12 bases. CDR1 SGHDT and CDR2 YYEEEE come from the germline V gene. The CDR3 consists of 15 residues. Unmatched junction bases numbered 7, after V lost 4 bases and J lost 6 bases. The variable domain in full, completed from reference TRBV5-6 and TRBJ2-5, reads DAGVTQSPTHLIKTRGQQVTLRCSPKSGHDTVSWYQQALGQGPQFIFQYYEEEERQRGNFPDRFSGHQFPNYSSELNVNALLLGDSALYLCASSGGTGGIKTQYFGPGTRLLVL.